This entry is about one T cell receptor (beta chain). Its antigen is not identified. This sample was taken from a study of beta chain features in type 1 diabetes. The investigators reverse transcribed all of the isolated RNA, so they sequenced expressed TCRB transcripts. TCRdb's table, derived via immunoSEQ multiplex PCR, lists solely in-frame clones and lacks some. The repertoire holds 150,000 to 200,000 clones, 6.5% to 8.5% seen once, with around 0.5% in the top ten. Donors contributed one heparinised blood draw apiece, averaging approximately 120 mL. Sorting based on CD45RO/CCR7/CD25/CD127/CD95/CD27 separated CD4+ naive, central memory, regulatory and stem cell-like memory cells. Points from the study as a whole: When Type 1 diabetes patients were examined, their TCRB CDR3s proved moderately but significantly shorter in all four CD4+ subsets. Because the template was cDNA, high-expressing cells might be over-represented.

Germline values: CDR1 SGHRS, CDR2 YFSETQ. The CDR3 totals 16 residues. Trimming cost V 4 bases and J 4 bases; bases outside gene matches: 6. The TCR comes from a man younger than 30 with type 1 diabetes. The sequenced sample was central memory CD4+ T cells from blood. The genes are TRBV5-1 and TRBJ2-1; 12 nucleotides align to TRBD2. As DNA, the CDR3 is TGCGCCAGCAGCCGACTAGCGGGGGCGTCGTACAATGAGCAGTTCTTC. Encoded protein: CASSRLAGASYNEQFF.